A single sample gave rise to the 23 T cell receptor beta chains below, sequenced in a study of CD4 T cells in relation to SARS-CoV-2 and coronaviruses. Sequencing used immunoSEQ multiplex PCR; TCRdb keeps in-frame clones, though not all of them. In the table there are around 26,000 clones, 75% to 85% of which are singletons. Their target antigens are unknown. Unexposed donor CD4+ T cells date from about 2011-2018, before the COVID-19 pandemic. Isolation of CD4+ T cells took place after roughly nine days in culture. The sample consisted of CD4+ T cells from PBMCs, cultured in vitro. The receptors here all came from a human donor in good health.

The chain joins TRBV20-1 to TRBJ2-5, with D possibly being TRBD2 (5 bases). With 4 bases removed from V and 7 bases from J, the gap between germline ends came to 10 bases. This CDR3 is 11 amino acids long. Germline assignment: CDR1 DFQATT and CDR2 SNEGSKA (reference sequence). The CDR3 region is CSAIRAGTQYF. Here the CDR3 DNA reads TGCAGTGCTATCCGGGCGGGGACCCAGTACTTC.

The chain combines TRBV11-2 with TRBJ2-5, with 7 bases that match TRBD1. The CDR3 consists of 15 residues. V gave up 2 bases and J gave up 1 base; unmatched junction bases: 4. Germline CDR1 reads SGHAT; CDR2 reads FQNNGV. CDR3 protein: CASSLQGQSQETQYF. The CDR3 coding sequence is TGTGCCAGCAGCTTACAGGGACAGTCCCAAGAGACCCAGTACTTC.

V is TRBV19 and J is TRBJ1-2, with D possibly being TRBD1 (5 bases). Germline V gene sequence: CDR1 LNHDA, CDR2 SQIVND (reference sequence). CDR3 length: 20 amino acids. V was cut by 5 bases and J by 5 bases, with 33 bases left in between. The CDR3 here is CASSLTLPGWGSSTAYGYTF. The CDR3 nucleotides are TGTGCCAGTAGTTTAACTCTACCGGGATGGGGCAGCAGCACGGCTTATGGCTACACCTTC.

The chain combines TRBV5-4 with TRBJ2-1; D unclear. Germline V lookup: CDR1 SGHNT, CDR2 YYREEE (reference sequence). The CDR3 runs to 16 residues. V gave up 4 bases and J gave up 4 bases, with 18 bases separating them. Written as DNA, the CDR3 is TGTGCCAGCAGCCCCCCCCTGGGTGGAAGATACAATGAGCAGTTCTTC. Protein product: CASSPPLGGRYNEQFF.

In its sample, this clone was seen a few times. The chain employs TRBV5-4 and TRBJ2-3; 10 bases map to TRBD2. The V and J ends lost 4 bases and 2 bases, in that order; junction bases with no gene match: 7. Germline V lookup: CDR1 SGHNT, CDR2 YYREEE (reference sequence). The CDR3 spans 16 residues. Here the CDR3 reads CASSTRAGGTTDTQYF. CDR3 nucleotide sequence: TGTGCCAGCAGCACCAGAGCGGGGGGGACCACAGATACGCAGTATTTT.

The J gene is TRBJ2-1, the V gene TRBV3-1 (or the pseudogene TRBV3-2); 8 bases match TRBD2. This CDR3 is built from 15 residues. Trimming at V came to 1 base and at J to 6 bases, leaving 5 bases not matched to a gene. Per germline, CDR1 LGHDT and CDR2 YNNKEL (reference sequence). The CDR3 loop is CASSQASGSSNEQFF. Here the CDR3 DNA reads TGTGCCAGCAGCCAAGCCAGCGGGAGCAGCAATGAGCAGTTCTTC.

The V gene is TRBV7-2, the J gene TRBJ1-6; D is possibly TRBD1 (5 bases). The CDR3 sequence is 15 residues long. Trimming left V 1 base short and J 3 bases short, with 7 bases between. CDR1 is SGHTA and CDR2 is FQGNSA in the germline V gene. CDR3 coding DNA: TGTGCCAGCAGCTTAGGACAGCACTATAATTCACCCCTCCACTTT. Amino acid sequence: CASSLGQHYNSPLHF.

The V gene is TRBV25-1, the J gene TRBJ2-7; a weak D match, TRBD2 (5 bases). The V gene lost 3 bases and the J gene lost 9 bases, with 12 bases spanning the gap. CDR3 length equals 12 residues. Germline assignment: CDR1 MGHDK and CDR2 SYGVNS. CDR3 in DNA: TGTGCCAGCAGTGACCTGGGAGTGGGGCAGTACTTC. Protein sequence: CASSDLGVGQYF.

This clone occurred once. The chain joins TRBV6-2 or TRBV6-3 to TRBJ2-1; 9 bases are shared with TRBD2. CDR3 size: 13 residues. From germline, CDR1 is MNHEY and CDR2 SVGEGT. J gave up 12 bases and V 0 bases, and 3 bases lay outside the gene matches. The CDR3 DNA is TGTGCCAGCAGTTACTCGCTTAGCGGGGGGCAGTTCTTC. Residues: CASSYSLSGGQFF.

This clone was recorded once. V is TRBV7-3 and J is TRBJ2-1; perhaps TRBD2 as D (6 bases). V lost 0 bases and J lost 5, with 8 bases in between. The CDR3 covers 14 residues. Germline V gene data show CDR1 as SGHTA and CDR2 as FQGTGA. CDR3: CASSLTRLDNEQFF. CDR3 in DNA: TGTGCCAGCAGCTTAACTCGACTAGACAATGAGCAGTTCTTC.

The rearrangement joins TRBV2 to TRBJ1-4; D may be TRBD1 (5 bases). With 9 bases removed from V and 1 base from J, the gap between germline ends came to 15 bases. The germline CDR1 and CDR2 sequences are SNHLY and FYNNEI. CDR3 length: 15 residues. The CDR3 coding sequence is TGTGCCAGTAAGGGGCAGGGAGAAACTAATGAAAAACTGTTTTTT. It translates to CASKGQGETNEKLFF. Full variable domain (rest looked up from reference TRBV2 and TRBJ1-4): EPEVTQTPSHQVTQMGQEVILRCVPISNHLYFYWYRQILGQKVEFLVSFYNNEISEKSEIFDDQFSVERPDGSNFTLKIRSTKLEDSAMYFCASKGQGETNEKLFFGSGTQLSVL.

The CDR3 DNA sequence: TGCGCCAGCAGCCAAGAGATGTGGAGGACAGGGATATCGTGGAAACTGTTTTTT. Protein: CASSQEMWRTGISWKLFF. The chain couples TRBV4-3 to TRBJ1-4; 8 bases are shared with TRBD1. V gave up 0 bases and J gave up 11 bases; unmatched junction bases: 17. Germline lookup yields CDR1 LGHNA and CDR2 YSLEER. This CDR3 has 18 residues.

This clone has a handful of counts. The chain joins TRBV7-2 to TRBJ2-1, with TRBD2 matching 7 bases. Germline V gives CDR1 SGHTA, CDR2 FQGNSA. V lost 7 bases, J lost 0 bases, and 6 bases stayed unmatched. The CDR3 spans 15 residues. The CDR3 is CASIPGGSSYNEQFF. The CDR3 bases are TGTGCCAGCATACCGGGGGGAAGCTCCTACAATGAGCAGTTCTTC.

A single count supports this clone. In DNA form, the CDR3 reads TGTGCCAGCAGCTTAGGGGGGGGGCCAGAGACCCAGTACTTC. Translation gives CASSLGGGPETQYF. The V gene is TRBV7-2, the J gene TRBJ2-5; D may be TRBD2 (7 bases). The V gene's germline CDR1 is SGHTA and CDR2 FQGNSA. V lost 1 base, J lost 4 bases, and 10 bases lay in between. This CDR3 comprises 14 residues.

The chain employs TRBV5-4 and TRBJ2-5; TRBD2 aligns across 7 bases. J gave up 4 bases and V 2 bases, and 5 bases lay outside the gene matches. CDR3 length equals 14 residues. The germline V gene has CDR1 SGHNT and CDR2 YYREEE (reference sequence). Here the CDR3 reads CASSFTGGVETQYF. CDR3 sequence (DNA): TGTGCCAGCAGCTTCACGGGAGGAGTAGAGACCCAGTACTTC.

This clone was counted only a few times. V gene TRBV10-3 combines with J gene TRBJ1-1; perhaps TRBD1 as D (6 bases). Germline V gives CDR1 ENHRY, CDR2 SYGVKD. V was cut by 6 bases and J by 3 bases, with 11 bases left in between. The CDR3 is made up of 13 amino acids. This CDR3 reads CAIRGAPDTEAFF. The CDR3 nucleotides read TGTGCCATCAGGGGGGCGCCGGACACTGAAGCTTTCTTT.

The V call is TRBV7-9, the J call TRBJ2-1; 8 bases align to TRBD1. CDR3 length equals 14 residues. Germline CDR1 and CDR2: SEHNR and FQNEAQ (reference sequence). V lost 11 bases and J lost 4; bases outside the gene matches: 10. CDR3 in amino acids: CAVPRDRPYNEQFF. CDR3 bases: TGTGCCGTCCCCCGGGACAGGCCATACAATGAGCAGTTCTTC.

The V gene is TRBV30, the J gene TRBJ2-3, with 10 nucleotides matching TRBD2. V was pared by 4 bases and J by 5 bases, with 12 bases of the junction left unmatched. The CDR3 runs 16 residues. Germline loops: CDR1 GTSNPN, CDR2 SVGIG (reference sequence). The CDR3 DNA sequence: TGTGCCTGGACTCGGAGTCCTAGCGGGAGAGGAGATACGCAGTATTTT. Translating gives CAWTRSPSGRGDTQYF.

The chain links TRBV7-2 to TRBJ1-2, with D unclear. In germline, CDR1 is SGHTA, CDR2 FQGNSA. Trimming took 1 base from V and 7 from J, leaving 7 bases between them. The CDR3 spans 12 residues. The DNA of the CDR3 is TGTGCCAGCAGCTTAGATAAAGTTGGCTACACCTTC. Its protein is CASSLDKVGYTF.

This chain links TRBV29-1 with TRBJ2-1, with D possibly TRBD1 on 5 matching bases. Germline V gene data show CDR1 as SQVTM and CDR2 as ANQGSEA. The CDR3 runs to 13 residues. The V and J ends lost 7 bases and 0 bases respectively, with 10 bases between them. CDR3 loop: CSGGHGSYNEQFF. Here the CDR3 DNA reads TGCAGCGGTGGACACGGCTCCTACAATGAGCAGTTCTTC.

The gene calls are TRBV7-2 and TRBJ2-5, with D possibly matching TRBD2 (5 bases). Germline-derived CDR1 and CDR2 are SGHTA and FQGNSA. V gave up 3 bases and J gave up 5 bases, with 13 bases separating them. CDR3 length: 14 residues. The CDR3 DNA reads TGTGCCAGCAGCTTCGGTCTAGCTGTGGAGACCCAGTACTTC. Translated: CASSFGLAVETQYF.

The rearrangement joins TRBV2 to TRBJ1-5; D is ambiguous. Deletions cut 3 bases from V and 7 bases from J, with 10 bases between. Germline V CDR1 and CDR2: SNHLY, FYNNEI. CDR3 length: 13 residues. The CDR3 bases are TGTGCCAGCAGTGACAGCCCTAGGCAGCCCCAGCATTTT. This encodes CASSDSPRQPQHF.

This chain links TRBV29-1 with TRBJ1-2; D gene ambiguous. CDR1 is SQVTM, CDR2 ANQGSEA, per germline. CDR3 length equals 11 residues. V was shortened by 5 bases and J by 8 bases, with 12 bases between the two germline ends. CDR3 sequence reads: CSVFGAGGYTF. CDR3 DNA sequence: TGCAGCGTTTTTGGTGCCGGAGGCTACACCTTC.